This T cell receptor beta chain was sequenced for a study of T cell responses to AZD1222 COVID-19 vaccine. Generated by immunoSEQ multiplex PCR, the TCRdb table keeps only in-frame clones and is missing some. The sample contains 200,000 to 250,000 clones, less than 95% of which appear only once. The germline V and J ends were trimmed by 3 bases and 8 bases, with 19 bases remaining between them. Germline CDR1 reads DFQATT; CDR2 reads SNEGSKA (reference sequence). There are 14 residues in the CDR3. This chain connects TRBV20-1 to TRBJ1-2; tentatively, D is TRBD1 (5 bases). The sequence came from an adult who received the MenACWY meningococcal vaccine as a control. This sample comprised peripheral blood, obtained 28 days after the second dose of the MenACWY control vaccine. The DNA for the CDR3 is TGCAGTGCTAGTCAGGGCCTCGCCGGGAGAGGCTACACCTTC. Its protein product is CSASQGLAGRGYTF.